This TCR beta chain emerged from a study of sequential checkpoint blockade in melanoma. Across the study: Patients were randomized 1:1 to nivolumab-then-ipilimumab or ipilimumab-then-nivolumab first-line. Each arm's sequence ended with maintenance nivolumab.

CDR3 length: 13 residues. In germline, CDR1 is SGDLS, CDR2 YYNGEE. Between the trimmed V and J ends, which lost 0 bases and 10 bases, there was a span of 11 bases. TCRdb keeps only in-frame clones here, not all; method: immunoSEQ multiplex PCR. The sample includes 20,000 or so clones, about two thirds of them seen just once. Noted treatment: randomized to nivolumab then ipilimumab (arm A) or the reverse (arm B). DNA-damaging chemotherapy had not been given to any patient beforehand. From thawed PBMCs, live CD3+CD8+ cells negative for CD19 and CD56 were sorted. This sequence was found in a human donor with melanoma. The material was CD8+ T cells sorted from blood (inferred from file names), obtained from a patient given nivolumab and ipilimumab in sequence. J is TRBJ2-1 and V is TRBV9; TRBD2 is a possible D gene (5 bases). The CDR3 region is CASSVGEQREQFF. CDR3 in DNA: TGTGCCAGCAGCGTAGGGGAGCAAAGGGAGCAGTTCTTC. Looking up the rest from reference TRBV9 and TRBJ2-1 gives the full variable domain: DSGVTQTPKHLITATGQRVTLRCSPRSGDLSVYWYQQSLDQGLQFLIQYYNGEERAKGNILERFSAQQFPDLHSELNLSSLELGDSALYFCASSVGEQREQFFGPGTRLTVL.